This T cell receptor (beta chain) derives from a study of blood T cell repertoires in COVID-19 (dated by TCRdb to between 2020 and 2021). As for the study more broadly: Samples covering the acute and convalescent phases of COVID-19 were provided by collaborators in the United States, Italy and Spain. The material from the prospective study consisted of cDNA or gDNA derived from T cells, B-cell-depleted T cells, or PBMCs. Subjects who had been exposed to COVID-19, were actively infected with it, or had recovered from it provided the deeply sampled blood TCRbeta repertoires that made up the dataset. The repertoires were released in a freely available public database meant as a resource for research on the immune response to SARS-CoV-2. The samples were drawn from two sources: the first 160 participants of the ongoing ImmuneRACE study, and approximately 1,300 subjects contributed by 6 global collaborators. The sample metadata nearly always contained a de-identified subject ID, COVID-19 status, age in years and sex. Where HLA class I and class II types were available, the types were taken from metadata supplied by the sample provider, not from assay-based typing.

On this clone: It has no known antigen specificity. Per-nucleotide qualities are absent, and no much larger clonotype sits a single base away.

CDR1 and CDR2, per the germline V gene (reference sequence), are LNHDA and SQIVND. From the cysteine up to the phenylalanine, the CDR3 has a length of 14 residues. Just CDR3 DNA is preserved here, 42 bases in frame from base 1. V is cut by 6 bases and J by 2 bases, and the space between the germline ends is 13 bases. A second Seattle source provided samples from volunteer blood donors who had recovered from COVID-19. Collaborating institutions collected whole blood in K2EDTA tubes following their own protocols. For TCRbeta analysis, collaborators shipped samples as frozen whole blood, isolated PBMCs, or DNA extracted from either of those sample types. The immunoSEQ Assay, a bias-controlled multiplex PCR, was used to amplify TCRbeta CDR3 regions from genomic DNA. As for the original processing: Within the assay, amplification of reference gene primers was used to estimate how many nucleated cells each sample contained. To quantify the absolute abundance of each unique TCRbeta CDR3 rearrangement, sequence reads were collapsed and filtered. For each sample, productive Simpson clonality was calculated as the square root of Simpson's diversity index over productive rearrangements. The source is immuneACCESS, and TCRdb retained only in-frame sequences with V and J called. Part of the clones is not carried over; for the studies checked, unresolved V genes explain less than half of this, and the remainder is unexplained. That table gives V, J and clone size, and the DNA gave D and trimming. A total of some 240,000 clones appear in this sample, roughly 90% of them only once. Jointly, the top ten make up under 7.5% of the sample.

Study-wide findings and limitations: Clinical and demographic metadata were provided uncurated, with the amount varying by source and participant.

The chain couples TRBV19 to TRBJ1-1; D gene: possibly TRBD1, on 6 matching bases. The receptor was derived from a man between 60 and 75 years old who had recovered from COVID-19. The sequencing input was peripheral blood. The CDR3 here reads CASRPTGSNTEAFF. The DNA sequence is TGTGCCAGTAGACCAACAGGGAGCAACACTGAAGCTTTCTTT.